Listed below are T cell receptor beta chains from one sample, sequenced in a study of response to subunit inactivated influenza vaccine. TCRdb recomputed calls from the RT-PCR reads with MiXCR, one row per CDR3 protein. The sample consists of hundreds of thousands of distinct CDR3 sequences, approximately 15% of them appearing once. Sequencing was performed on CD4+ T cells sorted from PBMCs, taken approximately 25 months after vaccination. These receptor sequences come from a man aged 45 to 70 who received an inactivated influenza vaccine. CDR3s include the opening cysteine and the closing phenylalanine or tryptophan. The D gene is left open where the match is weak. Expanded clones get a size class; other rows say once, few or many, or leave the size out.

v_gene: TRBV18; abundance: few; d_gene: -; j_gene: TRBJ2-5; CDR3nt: TGTGCCAGCTCACCCCGGCTGGAGACCCAGTACTTC; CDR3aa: CASSPRLETQYF
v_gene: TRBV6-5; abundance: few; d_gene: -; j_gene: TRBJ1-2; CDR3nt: TGTGCCAGCAGTTACTCAGGAGGGACCCGCTATGGCTACACCTTC; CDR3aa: CASSYSGGTRYGYTF
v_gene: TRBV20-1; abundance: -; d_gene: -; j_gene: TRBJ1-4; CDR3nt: TGCAGTGCTAGAGAGAGGAATGAAAAACTGTTTTTT; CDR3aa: CSARERNEKLFF
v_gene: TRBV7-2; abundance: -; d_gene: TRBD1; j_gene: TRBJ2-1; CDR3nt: TGTGCCAGCAGCTATGACAGGGGGGGCATGTATGAGCAGTTCTTC; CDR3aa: CASSYDRGGMYEQFF
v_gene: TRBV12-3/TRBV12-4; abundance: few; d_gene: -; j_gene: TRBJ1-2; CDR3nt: TGTGCCAGCAGTTTTGAAGGTATCGGCCCCTATGGCTACACCTTC; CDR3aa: CASSFEGIGPYGYTF
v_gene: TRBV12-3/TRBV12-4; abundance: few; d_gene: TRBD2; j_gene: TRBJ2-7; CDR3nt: TGTGCCAGCAGTTTATCAGCCAGCGGGAGGTTTGGAGAGCAGTACTTC; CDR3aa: CASSLSASGRFGEQYF
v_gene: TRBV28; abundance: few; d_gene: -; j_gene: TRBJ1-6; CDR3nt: TGTGCCAGCAACGCGAATACTGCACCCCTCCACTTT; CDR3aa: CASNANTAPLHF
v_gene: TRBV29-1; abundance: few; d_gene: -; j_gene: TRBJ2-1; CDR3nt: TGCAGCGTTGAGGGAGTGCAGGGGACGACGAATGAGCAGTTCTTC; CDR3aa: CSVEGVQGTTNEQFF
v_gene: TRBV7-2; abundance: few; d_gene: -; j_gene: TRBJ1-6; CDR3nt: TGTGCCAGCAGCTTAACGGAGGGGACGTACAATTCACCCCTCCACTTT; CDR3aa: CASSLTEGTYNSPLHF
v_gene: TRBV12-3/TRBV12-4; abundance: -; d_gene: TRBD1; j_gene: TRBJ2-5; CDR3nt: TGTGCCAGCAGTTTAGGGACAGGGAGACAAGAGACCCAGTACTTC; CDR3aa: CASSLGTGRQETQYF
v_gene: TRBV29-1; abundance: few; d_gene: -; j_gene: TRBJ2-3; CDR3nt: TGCAGCGTTGCGCACAGGACTGGAGATACGCAGTATTTT; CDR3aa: CSVAHRTGDTQYF
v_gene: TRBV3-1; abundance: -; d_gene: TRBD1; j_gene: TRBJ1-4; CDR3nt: TGTGCCAGCAGCCTCCCCCAGGGGGCAGGTGAAAAACTGTTTTTT; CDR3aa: CASSLPQGAGEKLFF
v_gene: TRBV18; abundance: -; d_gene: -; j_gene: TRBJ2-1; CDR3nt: TGTGCCAGCGCCCCCGGGACACCATACAATGAGCAGTTCTTC; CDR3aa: CASAPGTPYNEQFF
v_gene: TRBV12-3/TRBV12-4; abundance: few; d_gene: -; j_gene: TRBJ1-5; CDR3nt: TGTGCCAGCAGTACAGCCGAGGGCAATCAGCCCCAGCATTTT; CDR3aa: CASSTAEGNQPQHF
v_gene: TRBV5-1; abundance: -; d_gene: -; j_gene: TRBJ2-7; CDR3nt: TGCGCCAGCAGAGTGAGGGCGGGAATGACGTACGAGCAGTACTTC; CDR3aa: CASRVRAGMTYEQYF
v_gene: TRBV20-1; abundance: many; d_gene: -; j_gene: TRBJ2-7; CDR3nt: TGCAGTGCTAGAGATCTCTGGACCGAGCAGTACTTC; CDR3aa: CSARDLWTEQYF
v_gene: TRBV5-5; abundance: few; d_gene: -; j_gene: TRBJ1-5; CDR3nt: TGTGCCAGCAGCTTGAAGTTATTAGGTCTTAATCAGCCCCAGCATTTT; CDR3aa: CASSLKLLGLNQPQHF
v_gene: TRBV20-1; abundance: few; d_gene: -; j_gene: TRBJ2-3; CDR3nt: TGCAGTGCTTTACCGGCCCGATCCCCAGATACGCAGTATTTT; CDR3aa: CSALPARSPDTQYF
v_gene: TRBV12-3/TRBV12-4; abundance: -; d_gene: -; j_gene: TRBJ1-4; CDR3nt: TGTGCCAGCAGCCCCACCTCAACTAATGAAAAACTGTTTTTT; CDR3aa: CASSPTSTNEKLFF
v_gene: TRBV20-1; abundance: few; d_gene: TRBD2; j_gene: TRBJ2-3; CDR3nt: TGCAGTGCCAGATACCCTGGGAGGGCGGGTACGCAGTATTTT; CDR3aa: CSARYPGRAGTQYF
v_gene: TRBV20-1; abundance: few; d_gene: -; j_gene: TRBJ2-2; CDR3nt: TGCAGTGCTAGAAGTGTTGGGGCCCGGAACACCGGGGAGCTGTTTTTT; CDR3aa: CSARSVGARNTGELFF
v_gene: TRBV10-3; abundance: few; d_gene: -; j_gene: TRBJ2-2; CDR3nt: TGTGCCATCAGTACAGGGACCGGGGAGCTGTTTTTT; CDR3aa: CAISTGTGELFF
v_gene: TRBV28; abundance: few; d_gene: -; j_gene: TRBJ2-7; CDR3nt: TGTGCCAGCAGCCTCGGACTTTTACAGCAGTACTTC; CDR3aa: CASSLGLLQQYF
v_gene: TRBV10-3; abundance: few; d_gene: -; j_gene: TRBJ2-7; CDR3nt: TGTGCCATCAGTTACACCCGGGCAACGGAGCAGTACTTC; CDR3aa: CAISYTRATEQYF
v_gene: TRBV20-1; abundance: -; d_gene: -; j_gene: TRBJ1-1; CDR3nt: TGCAGTGCCCAAGATATACGGGTGAGGACTGAAGCTTTCTTT; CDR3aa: CSAQDIRVRTEAFF
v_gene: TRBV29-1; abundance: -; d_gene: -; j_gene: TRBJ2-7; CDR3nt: TGCAGCGTTGTTCTTGTGGGCGAGCAGTACTTC; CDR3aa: CSVVLVGEQYF
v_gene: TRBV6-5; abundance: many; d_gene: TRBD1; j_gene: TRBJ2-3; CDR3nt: TGTGCCAGCAGTTACGCCCGACAGGGCCGCCCAGATACGCAGTATTTT; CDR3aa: CASSYARQGRPDTQYF
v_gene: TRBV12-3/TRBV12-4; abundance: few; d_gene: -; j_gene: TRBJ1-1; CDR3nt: TGTGCCAGCAGTCCGCAGGGGCTTCTGGCTGAAGCTTTCTTT; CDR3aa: CASSPQGLLAEAFF
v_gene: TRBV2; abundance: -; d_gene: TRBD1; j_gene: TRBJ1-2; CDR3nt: TGTGCCAGCAGTGCGATGACAGGGGTTAACTATGGCTACACCTTC; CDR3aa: CASSAMTGVNYGYTF
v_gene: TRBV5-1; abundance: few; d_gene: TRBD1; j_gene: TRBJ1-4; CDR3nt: TGCGCCAGCAGCCCGGGGACAGAAGGTGCTAATGAAAAACTGTTTTTT; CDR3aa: CASSPGTEGANEKLFF
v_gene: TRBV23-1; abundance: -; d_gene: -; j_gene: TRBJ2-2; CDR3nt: -; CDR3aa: CASTPSRGPGSCFF
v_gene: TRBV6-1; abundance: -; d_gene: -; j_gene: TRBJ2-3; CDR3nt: TGTCCCAGCAGTCAACTTACAGCCACAGATACGCAGTATTTT; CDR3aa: CPSSQLTATDTQYF
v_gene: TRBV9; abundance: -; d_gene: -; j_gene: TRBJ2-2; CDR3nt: TGTGCCAGCAGCGTAGGTGGGGGGGCGTGGACCGGGGAGCTGTTTTTT; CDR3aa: CASSVGGGAWTGELFF
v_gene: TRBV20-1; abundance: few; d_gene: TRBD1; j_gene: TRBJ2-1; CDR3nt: TGCAGTGCTAGGAACCACAGGGGGCGCAAGGAGCAGTTCTTC; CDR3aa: CSARNHRGRKEQFF
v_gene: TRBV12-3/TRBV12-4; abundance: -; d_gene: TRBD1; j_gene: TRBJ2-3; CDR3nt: TGTGCCAGCACCTCACAGGGGCTCACAGATACGCAGTATTTT; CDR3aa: CASTSQGLTDTQYF
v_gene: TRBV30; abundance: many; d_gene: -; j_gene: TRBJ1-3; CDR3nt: TGTGCCTGGAGTAGTGATCCCCACTCTGGAAACACCATATATTTT; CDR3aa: CAWSSDPHSGNTIYF
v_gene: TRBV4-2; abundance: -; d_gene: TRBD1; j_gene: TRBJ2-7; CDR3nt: TGTGCCAGCAGCCAGAGACAGGGTAGGTCCTACGAGCAGTACTTC; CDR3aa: CASSQRQGRSYEQYF
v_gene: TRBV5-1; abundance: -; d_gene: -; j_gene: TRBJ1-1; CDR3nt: TGCGCCAGCAACGTAGGCACGATGAACACTGAAGCTTTCTTT; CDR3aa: CASNVGTMNTEAFF
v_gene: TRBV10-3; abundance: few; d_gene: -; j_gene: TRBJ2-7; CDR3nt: TGTGCCATCAGTGTCTCCAGGAGCTACGAGCAGTACTTC; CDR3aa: CAISVSRSYEQYF
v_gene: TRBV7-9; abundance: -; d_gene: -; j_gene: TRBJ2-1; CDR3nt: TGTGCCAGCAGCTTAGTCGGGAGAGGGTACAATGAGCAGTTCTTC; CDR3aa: CASSLVGRGYNEQFF
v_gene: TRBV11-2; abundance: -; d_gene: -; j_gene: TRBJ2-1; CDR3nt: TGTGCCAGCAGCTACACGCGGGATAGCGAGCAGTTCTTC; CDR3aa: CASSYTRDSEQFF
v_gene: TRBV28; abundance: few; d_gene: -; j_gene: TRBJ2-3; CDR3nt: TGTGCCAGCAGCAAGGGTGTTTTAAGCACAGATACGCAGTATTTT; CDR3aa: CASSKGVLSTDTQYF
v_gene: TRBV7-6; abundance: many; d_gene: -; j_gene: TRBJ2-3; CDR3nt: TGTGCCAGCAGCTCGTTTCGCACAGATACGCAGTATTTT; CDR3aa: CASSSFRTDTQYF
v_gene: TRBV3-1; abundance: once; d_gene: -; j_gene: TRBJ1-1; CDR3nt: TGTGCCAGCAGCCGCTTCGATGCAGAGGGAGCTTTCTTT; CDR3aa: CASSRFDAEGAFF
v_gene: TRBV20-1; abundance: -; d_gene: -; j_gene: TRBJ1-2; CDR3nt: TGCAGTGCTACAGGGAGGGATGGCTACACCTTC; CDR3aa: CSATGRDGYTF
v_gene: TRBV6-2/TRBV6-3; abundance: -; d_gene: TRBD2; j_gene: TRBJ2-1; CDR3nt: TGTGCCAGCTTAAACCCCCCTAGCGGGTGGCGTGAGGAGGAGCAGTTCTTC; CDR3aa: CASLNPPSGWREEEQFF
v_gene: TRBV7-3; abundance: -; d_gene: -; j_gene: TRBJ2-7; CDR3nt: TGTGCCAGAATACTGGAAGGGGCGCACAGATTCGACGGCTACGAGCAGTACTTC; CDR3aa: CARILEGAHRFDGYEQYF
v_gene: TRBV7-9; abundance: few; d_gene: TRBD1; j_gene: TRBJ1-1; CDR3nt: TGTGCCAGCAGCGAACGGACAGGGTTCACTGAAGCTTTCTTT; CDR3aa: CASSERTGFTEAFF
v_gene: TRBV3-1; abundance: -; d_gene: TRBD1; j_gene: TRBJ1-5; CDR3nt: TGTGCCAGCAGCCGGTCGGGACAGTTCCAGCCCCAGCATTTT; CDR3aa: CASSRSGQFQPQHF
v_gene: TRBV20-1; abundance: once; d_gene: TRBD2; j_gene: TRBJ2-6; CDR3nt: TGCAGTGCCCGGAAACTAGCGGTCCGCTCTGGGGCCAACGTCCTGACTTTC; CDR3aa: CSARKLAVRSGANVLTF
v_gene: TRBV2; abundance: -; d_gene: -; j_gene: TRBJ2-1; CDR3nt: TGTGCCTCCCGACTTATGAGCTCCTACAATGAGCAGTTCTTC; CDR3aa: CASRLMSSYNEQFF
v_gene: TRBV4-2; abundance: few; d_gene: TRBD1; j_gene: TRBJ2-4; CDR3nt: TGTGCCAGCAGGGCCGGGACAGGGGCTACAAACATTCAGTACTTC; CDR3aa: CASRAGTGATNIQYF
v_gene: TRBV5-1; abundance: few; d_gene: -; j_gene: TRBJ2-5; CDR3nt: TGCGCCAGCAGCTTGGAGGGCAAACAAGAGACCCAGTACTTC; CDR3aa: CASSLEGKQETQYF
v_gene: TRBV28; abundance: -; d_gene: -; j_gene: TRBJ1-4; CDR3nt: TGTGCCAGCAGCGACACAAGGGCAGGCGATAATGAAAAACTGTTTTTT; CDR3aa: CASSDTRAGDNEKLFF
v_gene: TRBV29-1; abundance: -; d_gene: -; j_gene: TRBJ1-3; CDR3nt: TGCAGCGTTGAGCAGCAGGGGGGAAACACCATATATTTT; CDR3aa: CSVEQQGGNTIYF
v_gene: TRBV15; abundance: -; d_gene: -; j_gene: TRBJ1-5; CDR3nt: TGTGCCACCAGCAAGGGGGGGTGGCAGCATTTT; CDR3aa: CATSKGGWQHF
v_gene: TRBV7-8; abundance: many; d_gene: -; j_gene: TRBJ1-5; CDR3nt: TGTGCCAGCAGCTTAGACGGGTTAGCAAATCAGCCCCAGCATTTT; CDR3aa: CASSLDGLANQPQHF